Sequencing of this TCR beta chain was carried out in a study of blood T cell repertoires in COVID-19. Study-level information: The analysed material was cDNA or gDNA that came from T cells, B-cell-depleted T cells, or PBMCs.

Germline CDR1 and CDR2: LGHNA and YSLEER. CDR3 length equals 18 residues. Losses at the gene ends were 0 bases for V and 6 bases for J; bases not matched to a gene: 12. Here immunoSEQ multiplex PCR was the method, and the copy in TCRdb shows in-frame clones only, minus some. The table shows approximately 290,000 clones, with more than 65% occurring only once. The sample taken for sequencing was peripheral blood. The genes are TRBV4-3 and TRBJ2-2, with TRBD2 identical over 8 bases. This receptor was identified in a person aged 65 to 85 with COVID-19, enrolled during active disease. CDR3 protein: CASSQDPLAGPLPGELFF. The CDR3 region has the DNA TGCGCCAGCAGCCAAGATCCCTTAGCGGGGCCCTTACCCGGGGAGCTGTTTTTT.